This note documents a single T cell receptor (beta chain) sequence. Its target is unknown. The CDR3 runs to 13 residues. The germline gives CDR1 MNHEY, CDR2 SMNVEV (reference sequence). Trimming took 6 bases from V and 2 from J, leaving 11 bases between them. Lesional scalp punch biopsies and peripheral blood came from alopecia areata patients. This record belongs to a study of CD8+ T cells in alopecia areata. Study-level findings and limits: Across lesional scalp, and particularly alopecia totalis/universalis, clonality surpassed that of normal scalp.

TCR sequencing used cDNA made by reverse transcription of extracted RNA. TCRdb's table, derived via immunoSEQ multiplex PCR, lists solely in-frame clones and lacks some. This table holds 9,500 to 15,000 clones, 56% found once. The chain has TRBV27 and TRBJ2-7, with D possibly being TRBD1 (6 bases). The origin of this receptor is a human donor with alopecia areata. What was sequenced was skin. This chain's CDR3 is CASRRTVTYEQYF. The CDR3 DNA is TGTGCCAGCAGGCGGACAGTGACCTACGAGCAGTACTTC.